Below, one TCR beta chain is given with its context. The target antigen is unknown. This entry belongs to a study of cytomegalovirus exposure and HLA in healthy donors. Overall study findings and caveats: Later analysis showed TCR association rates varying by HLA locus, highest for DRB1 and lowest for HLA-C.

The V end lost 5 bases, the J end lost 6 bases, and 19 bases lay between the germline ends. This CDR3 has 15 amino acids. The germline V gene has CDR1 SGHNT and CDR2 YENEEA. It was with 60 Vbeta and 13 Jbeta primers that the PCR ran. Repertoires were generated with immunoSEQ multiplex PCR, while TCRdb's copy carries only in-frame clones and drops some. Among around 150,000 clones listed, around four fifths were seen once. The material sequenced was PBMCs. The TCR comes from a male donor in good health and CMV-seronegative. The chain combines TRBV11-3 with TRBJ1-2; D possibly corresponds to TRBD1 (6 bases). In nucleotides, the CDR3 is TGTGCCAGCAGCCAATCGACCGGGACAAATGATGGCTACACCTTC. Its protein product is CASSQSTGTNDGYTF.